The 23 T cell receptor beta chains presented below share a single source sample, sequenced in a study of cytomegalovirus exposure and HLA in healthy donors. The PCR contained 60 Vbeta and 13 Jbeta primers. The protocol was immunoSEQ multiplex PCR, while the TCRdb copy is restricted to in-frame clones and leaves out a portion. The table includes approximately 38,000 clones, approximately 80% detected once. What was sequenced was PBMCs. The source is a woman between 18 and 29 years old in good health and CMV-seronegative.

V usage is TRBV10-3 and J usage is TRBJ2-7, with 11 nucleotides matching TRBD2. In germline, CDR1 is ENHRY, CDR2 SYGVKD. The CDR3 contains 14 residues. With V trimmed by 4 bases and J by 3 bases, 2 bases remained unmatched. CDR3 amino acids: CAISGLAGSYEQYF. The CDR3 region has the DNA TGTGCCATCAGTGGACTAGCGGGGAGCTACGAGCAGTACTTC.

In its sample, this clone was seen once. The rearrangement links TRBV7-2 to TRBJ1-3, with 8 positions matching TRBD1. Germline CDR1 reads SGHTA; CDR2 reads FQGNSA. V was clipped by 1 base and J by 4 bases; unmatched bases: 6. The CDR3 sequence is 16 residues long. CDR3 nucleotide sequence: TGTGCCAGCAGCTTAGATCCAGGGGGCCAGGGAAACACCATATATTTT. As protein: CASSLDPGGQGNTIYF.

The chain is built from TRBV2 and TRBJ1-3; no reliable D call. The CDR3 covers 14 residues. Trimming pared 5 bases from V and 0 bases from J, leaving 8 bases between. Germline-derived CDR1 and CDR2 are SNHLY and FYNNEI. CDR3 in amino acids: CASSPNTSGNTIYF. The CDR3 DNA is TGTGCCAGCAGTCCGAACACCTCTGGAAACACCATATATTTT.

This clone was counted once. V gene TRBV11-3 combines with J gene TRBJ1-2; D gene uncertain. V was cut by 2 bases and J by 8 bases, with 3 bases left in between. Germline CDR1 and CDR2: SGHNT and YENEEA. This CDR3 region has 10 residues. CDR3 nucleotide sequence: TGTGCCAGCAGCTTACGGGGCTACACCTTC. Amino acid sequence: CASSLRGYTF.

The chain joins TRBV15 to TRBJ1-4; the D is unclear. Trimming stripped 0 bases from V and 4 bases from J, with 9 bases between. This CDR3 has 15 residues. Germline lookup yields CDR1 LNHNV and CDR2 YYDKDF (reference sequence). The CDR3 region is CATSREFGINEKLFF. The DNA of the CDR3 is TGTGCCACCAGCAGAGAATTCGGGATTAATGAAAAACTGTTTTTT.

V is TRBV7-2 and J is TRBJ2-5, with 8 bases fitting TRBD2. Germline CDR1 reads SGHTA; CDR2 reads FQGNSA. J gave up 2 bases and V 2 bases, and 7 bases lay outside the gene matches. CDR3 size: 16 residues. This CDR3 reads CASSLNRGGRQETQYF. DNA of the CDR3: TGTGCCAGCAGCTTAAACCGGGGGGGGCGGCAAGAGACCCAGTACTTC.

The chain carries TRBV19 and TRBJ2-7, with 10 positions matching TRBD2. The CDR3 sequence is 13 residues long. V shed 6 bases and J 4 bases; nucleotides not matched to a gene: 3. The germline V gene has CDR1 LNHDA and CDR2 SQIVND (reference sequence). CDR3 residues: CASRASGRYEQYF. The CDR3 DNA reads as TGTGCCAGTAGGGCTAGCGGGAGATACGAGCAGTACTTC. Full variable domain (outside the CDR3, taken from reference TRBV19 and TRBJ2-7): DGGITQSPKYLFRKEGQNVTLSCEQNLNHDAMYWYRQDPGQGLRLIYYSQIVNDFQKGDIAEGYSVSREKKESFPLTVTSAQKNPTAFYLCASRASGRYEQYFGPGTRLTVT.

The chain uses TRBV10-2 and TRBJ2-3; the match to TRBD2 covers 10 bases. The CDR3 sequence is 14 residues long. Germline-derived CDR1 and CDR2 are WSHSY and SAAADI. The V gene end was trimmed by 0 bases and the J gene end by 11 bases; junction bases not matched to a gene: 5. The CDR3, as DNA: TGCGCCAGCAGTGAGTCGACGGCTAGCGGGGGGCAGTATTTT. It translates to CASSESTASGGQYF.

J is TRBJ2-5 and V is TRBV7-6, with D perhaps matching TRBD2 (5 bases). Trimming stripped 6 bases from V and 1 base from J, with 9 bases between. CDR3 length equals 13 residues. Germline CDR1 reads SGHVS; CDR2 reads FNYEAQ. This chain's CDR3 is CASSSSLQETQYF. CDR3 coding DNA: TGTGCCAGCAGTTCTAGCCTCCAAGAGACCCAGTACTTC.

V usage is TRBV2 and J usage is TRBJ2-5; no firm D call. CDR3 length equals 11 residues. From germline, CDR1 is SNHLY and CDR2 FYNNEI. The germline V and J ends were trimmed by 6 bases and 5 bases, with 7 bases remaining between them. CDR3 amino acids: CASSPSETQYF. The CDR3 DNA sequence: TGTGCCAGCAGCCCGTCCGAGACCCAGTACTTC.

This clone was seen once. The rearrangement uses TRBV9 and TRBJ2-2, with 7 bases aligning to TRBD1. J lost 6 bases, V lost 0 bases, and 5 bases had no gene match. CDR1 and CDR2 from the germline V gene are SGDLS and YYNGEE. The CDR3 has 15 residues. The CDR3: CASSVAWDSAGELFF. CDR3 nucleotides: TGTGCCAGCAGCGTAGCGTGGGACAGCGCCGGGGAGCTGTTTTTT.

The V call is TRBV7-2, the J call TRBJ2-7, with 8 bases fitting TRBD2. V was clipped by 6 bases and J by 4 bases; unmatched bases: 8. This CDR3 is 14 amino acids long. Germline CDR1 and CDR2: SGHTA and FQGNSA. CDR3 coding DNA: TGTGCCAGCAGTACCACTAGCGGTTCTTACGAGCAGTACTTC. This encodes CASSTTSGSYEQYF.

This chain joins TRBV4-1 and TRBJ1-3, with D possibly matching TRBD1 (5 bases). The CDR3 covers 16 residues. V gave up 3 bases and J gave up 0 bases, with 12 bases separating them. Germline assignment: CDR1 MGHRA and CDR2 YSYEKL. The CDR3: CASSHPTADSGNTIYF. The CDR3 coding sequence is TGCGCCAGCAGCCACCCGACAGCCGACTCTGGAAACACCATATATTTT.

This chain connects TRBV6-5 to TRBJ1-1; 8 nucleotides align to TRBD1. The CDR3 length is 14 residues. V gave up 6 bases and J gave up 3 bases; unmatched junction bases: 6. CDR1 and CDR2 from the germline V gene are MNHEY and SVGAGI. As DNA, the CDR3 is TGTGCCAGCAGCAAGGACAGGGTCGACACTGAAGCTTTCTTT. Its protein product is CASSKDRVDTEAFF.

This clone was seen a few times. The V gene is TRBV12-5, the J gene TRBJ2-5; D might be TRBD2 (6 bases). There are 14 residues in the CDR3. Germline CDR1 and CDR2: LGHNT and FRNRAP. With 3 bases removed from V and 4 bases from J, the gap between germline ends came to 12 bases. CDR3 coding DNA: TGTGCTAGTGGTTTTAATGGGGGACTAGAGACCCAGTACTTC. It encodes CASGFNGGLETQYF. The full variable domain, its missing parts supplied by reference TRBV12-5 and TRBJ2-5, is DARVTQTPRHKVTEMGQEVTMRCQPILGHNTVFWYRQTMMQGLELLAYFRNRAPLDDSGMPKDRFSAEMPDATLATLKIQPSEPRDSAVYFCASGFNGGLETQYFGPGTRLLVL.

This clone was picked up one time. The genes are TRBV5-6 and TRBJ2-7, with 8 bases fitting TRBD2. Germline values: CDR1 SGHDT, CDR2 YYEEEE. V was pared by 3 bases and J by 3 bases, with 8 bases of the junction left unmatched. The CDR3 consists of 15 residues. The CDR3 sequence: CASSSGLAINYEQYF. Here the CDR3 DNA reads TGTGCCAGCAGCTCAGGACTAGCAATAAACTACGAGCAGTACTTC.

The J gene is TRBJ2-3, the V gene TRBV28, with 15 bases identical to TRBD2. Looked up from germline, CDR1 is MDHEN and CDR2 is SYDVKM. This CDR3 is built from 17 residues. V lost 3 bases to trimming and J lost 2 bases; unmatched junction nucleotides: 3. CDR3 residues: CASSFGTSGRTTDTQYF. The CDR3 nucleotides read TGTGCCAGCAGTTTCGGGACTAGCGGGAGGACCACAGATACGCAGTATTTT.

This clone was seen only once. The chain combines TRBV19 with TRBJ2-5; 8 bases agree with TRBD2. J gave up 4 bases and V 2 bases, and 6 bases lay outside the gene matches. The CDR3 is made up of 15 amino acids. Germline CDR1 is LNHDA and CDR2 is SQIVND (reference sequence). The CDR3 region has the DNA TGTGCCAGTAGTATATCCGGGAGGGCCATAGAGACCCAGTACTTC. Protein sequence: CASSISGRAIETQYF.

The chain employs TRBV20-1 and TRBJ1-2, with 9 positions matching TRBD1. CDR3 length: 11 amino acids. The V and J ends lost 5 bases and 8 bases, in that order; junction bases with no gene match: 3. Germline CDR1 is DFQATT and CDR2 is SNEGSKA (reference sequence). CDR3 nucleotide sequence: TGCAGTGCTGGTACAGGGGGCGGCTACACCTTC. It specifies CSAGTGGGYTF.

The chain carries TRBV5-8 and TRBJ1-5, with 7 bases fitting TRBD1. Germline-derived CDR1 and CDR2 are SGHTS and YDEGEE. The trim removed 1 base at V and 5 bases at J, leaving 3 bases unmatched. CDR3 length: 14 residues. The CDR3 nucleotides are TGTGCCAGCAGCTTGATAACAGGGGATCAGCCCCAGCATTTT. Translated, it gives CASSLITGDQPQHF.

The chain carries TRBV6-5 and TRBJ1-2, with TRBD1 matching 7 bases. Germline assignment: CDR1 MNHEY and CDR2 SVGAGI. Unmatched junction bases numbered 8, after V lost 5 bases and J lost 8 bases. The CDR3 length is 13 residues. CDR3 in DNA: TGTGCCAGCAGTGCTCGGACAGGCGGAGGCTACACCTTC. Protein product: CASSARTGGGYTF.

DNA for the CDR3: TGCGCCAGCAGTAAGCCACGGCGGCCCTACGAGCAGTACTTC. Amino acids: CASSKPRRPYEQYF. The gene calls are TRBV10-1 and TRBJ2-7; D unclear. CDR1 and CDR2 from the germline V gene are WNHNN and SYGVQD (reference sequence). The CDR3 contains 14 residues. Trimming removed 5 bases from V and 2 bases from J, with 13 bases in between.

The CDR3: CASSNPSGIVHEQYF. CDR3 in DNA: TGTGCCAGCAGCAACCCTAGCGGGATTGTCCACGAGCAGTACTTC. This chain links TRBV11-2 with TRBJ2-7; 9 bases agree with TRBD2. The CDR3 is 15 amino acids. Trimming took 5 bases from V and 5 from J; bases not matched to a gene: 10. Germline lookup yields CDR1 SGHAT and CDR2 FQNNGV.